This T cell receptor beta chain was captured in a study of OX40 agonist ivuxolimab in advanced cancers. Study findings and constraints: On average, CD8+ T cells had more expanded clones than CD4+. Patients with a partial response at 0.1-3.0 mg/kg had among the lowest clonal expansion.

This clone has a handful of counts. Its antigen remains unknown. V lost 6 bases and J 7 bases, leaving 13 bases between the germline ends. The CDR3 extends over 13 amino acids. Here immunoSEQ multiplex PCR was the method, and the copy in TCRdb shows in-frame clones only, minus some. The table shows about 12,000 clones, with 80% to 90% occurring only once. This sequence was found in an adult with an advanced solid tumor such as melanoma, head and neck, liver or kidney cancer. The genes are TRBV5-3 and TRBJ1-4; D gene unclear. TRBV5-3 is labeled an ORF, and its function is uncertain. Source: CD4+ or CD8+ T cells sorted from blood, taken in a trial of the OX40 agonist ivuxolimab. CDR3 sequence (DNA): TGTGCCAGAATGCTAGCGGGGAGTGAAAAACTGTTTTTT. Protein: CARMLAGSEKLFF.